This T cell receptor beta chain was observed in a study of blood T cell repertoires in COVID-19. Study in general: Acute and convalescent COVID-19 samples came from the United States, Italy and Spain. T cells, B-cell-depleted T cells, or PBMCs provided the cDNA or gDNA that served as material.

The authors' processing: Nucleated cell counts were estimated from reference gene primer amplification. The data were produced by immunoSEQ multiplex PCR, yet TCRdb's version contains in-frame clones alone and is incomplete. The V and J calls and the clone size are those of that table, but D and trimming were determined from the DNA. This sample has approximately 350,000 clones; around 91% occur once, and the top ten carry roughly 3.4%. The count of this clone is one. This receptor was obtained from a young woman who had recovered from COVID-19. Sample: peripheral blood.

The CDR3 reads CASSLAGTYNEQFF. The CDR3 region has the DNA TGTGCCAGCAGTTTGGCAGGAACCTACAATGAGCAGTTCTTC. This chain links TRBV27 with TRBJ2-1; D not certain. The CDR3 loop spans 14 amino acids. Trimming pared 3 bases from V and 2 bases from J, leaving 8 bases between. Germline CDR1 is MNHEY and CDR2 is SMNVEV (reference sequence).